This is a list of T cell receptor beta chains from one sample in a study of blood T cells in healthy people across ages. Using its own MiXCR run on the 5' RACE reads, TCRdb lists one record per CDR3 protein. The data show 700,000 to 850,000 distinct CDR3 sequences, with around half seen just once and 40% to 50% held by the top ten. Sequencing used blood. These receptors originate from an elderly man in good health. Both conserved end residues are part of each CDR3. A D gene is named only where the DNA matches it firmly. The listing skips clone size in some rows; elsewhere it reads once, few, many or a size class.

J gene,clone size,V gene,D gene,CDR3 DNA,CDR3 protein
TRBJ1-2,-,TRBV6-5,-,TGTGCCAGCAGTTACAGGGGGGGTGGCTATGGCTACACCTTC,CASSYRGGGYGYTF
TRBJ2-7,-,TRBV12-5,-,TGTGCTAGTGGTTTGGTTCAGGACGGGAGAGGGGACGAGCAGTACTTC,CASGLVQDGRGDEQYF
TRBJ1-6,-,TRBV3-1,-,TGTGCCAGCAGCAGCCCGGACGGTAATTCACCCCTCCACTTT,CASSSPDGNSPLHF
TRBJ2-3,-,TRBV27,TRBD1,TGTGCCAGCAGTGCAGACAGGGGCGCAGATACGCAGTATTTT,CASSADRGADTQYF
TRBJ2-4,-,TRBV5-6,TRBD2,TGTGCCAGCAGCTTAAGAGTCGGGACTAACGGAAACCGAAACATTCAGTACTTC,CASSLRVGTNGNRNIQYF
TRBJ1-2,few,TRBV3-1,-,TGTGCCAGCAGCCAGGGCCTCAGGGATGGCTACACCTTC,CASSQGLRDGYTF
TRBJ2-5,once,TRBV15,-,TGTACCACCAGTGTGGACAGACAAGAGACCCAGTACTTC,CTTSVDRQETQYF
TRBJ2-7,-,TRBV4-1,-,TGCGCCAGCAGCCTTCGGGCAGGCTACTACGAGCAGTACTTC,CASSLRAGYYEQYF
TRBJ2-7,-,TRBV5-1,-,TGCGCCAGCAGCCCCGCGAGCTCCTACAATGAGCAGTACTTC,CASSPASSYNEQYF
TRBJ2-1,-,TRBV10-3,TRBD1,TGTGCCATCAATGAGGGACAGGGGGTCGGTGAGCAGTTCTTC,CAINEGQGVGEQFF
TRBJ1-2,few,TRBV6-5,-,TGTGCCAGCAGTTACTCTACCCGTGGGTTTACCGGCTACACCTTC,CASSYSTRGFTGYTF
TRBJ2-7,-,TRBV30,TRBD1,TGTGGGATGGGACAGTACGAGCAGTACTTC,CGMGQYEQYF
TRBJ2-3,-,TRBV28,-,TGTGCCAGCAGCGCGGGGAGCACAGATACGCAGTATTTT,CASSAGSTDTQYF
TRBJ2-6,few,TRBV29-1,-,TGCAGCGTTGCGGACAGCTTCTCTGGGGCCAACGTCCTGACTTTC,CSVADSFSGANVLTF
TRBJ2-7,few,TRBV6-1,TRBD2,TGTGCCAGCAGTGAAGGGCAGGGAGGGTACGAGCAGTACTTC,CASSEGQGGYEQYF
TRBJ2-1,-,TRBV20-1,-,TGCAGTGCTAGCAGCGGTGACATTGGGCTGCAGTTCTTC,CSASSGDIGLQFF
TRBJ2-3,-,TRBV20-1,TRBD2,TGCAGTGCTAGGGGAACTAGCGGCTACACAGATACGCAGTATTTT,CSARGTSGYTDTQYF
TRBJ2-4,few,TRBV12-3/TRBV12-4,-,TGTGCCAGCAGTTTAGCCCCGACGGGCATTCAGTACTTC,CASSLAPTGIQYF
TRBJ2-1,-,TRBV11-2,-,TGTGCCAGCAGCTCAGCCCCGGCGGGCAATGAGCAGTTCTTC,CASSSAPAGNEQFF
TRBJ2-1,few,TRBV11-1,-,TGTGCCAGCAGCTTAGTTTCGGGCAATGAGCAGTTCTTC,CASSLVSGNEQFF
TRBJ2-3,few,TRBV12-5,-,TGTGCTAGTGGTACAACAGCTTATACGCAGTATTTT,CASGTTAYTQYF
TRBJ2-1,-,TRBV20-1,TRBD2,TGCAGTGCCGCAAAGATGGGACTAGGAGTAAATGAGCAGTTCTTC,CSAAKMGLGVNEQFF
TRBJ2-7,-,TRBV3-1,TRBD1,TGTGCCAGCAGCTCAGGAGGGACAGGGGTTCACGAGCAGTACTTC,CASSSGGTGVHEQYF
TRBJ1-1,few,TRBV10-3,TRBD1,TGTGCCATCAGACAGGGGCAGAACACTGAAGCTTTCTTT,CAIRQGQNTEAFF
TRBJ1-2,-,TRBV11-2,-,TGTGCCAGCAGCCCCGGACGGCACTATGGCTACACCTTC,CASSPGRHYGYTF
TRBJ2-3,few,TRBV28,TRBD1,TGTGCCAGCAGTTTATACCCCGGGCAGGGGGCAGATACGCAGTATTTT,CASSLYPGQGADTQYF
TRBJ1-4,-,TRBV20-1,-,TGCAGTGCTAGAGGGCCCCCGAGAGGGTTGGAAAAACTGTTTTTT,CSARGPPRGLEKLFF
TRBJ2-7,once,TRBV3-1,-,TGTGCCAGCAGCCAAAGAAGCCGATCCTCCTACGAGCAGTACTTC,CASSQRSRSSYEQYF
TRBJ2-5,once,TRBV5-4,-,TGTGCCAGCAGCTATGACCCTAGCAGAAATGAGCAGTACTTC,CASSYDPSRNEQYF
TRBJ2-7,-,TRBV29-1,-,TGCAGCGTTGAGGGACCGACCTCCGACGAGCAGTACTTC,CSVEGPTSDEQYF
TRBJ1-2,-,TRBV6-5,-,TGTGCCAGCGGAAATGCCCAGGGACCAGGAGGCTACACCTTC,CASGNAQGPGGYTF
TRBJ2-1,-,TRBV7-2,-,TGTGCCAGCAGCTTAGATCCAGCGGGTTACTACAATGAGCAGTTCTTC,CASSLDPAGYYNEQFF
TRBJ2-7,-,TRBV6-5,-,TGTGCCAGCAGGGCGCCGGGACAAATCTCCTACGAGCAGTACTTC,CASRAPGQISYEQYF
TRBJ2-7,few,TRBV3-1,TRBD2,TGTGCCAGCAGCCAAGCCCTGACTAGCGGGATCCTCTACGAGCAGTACTTC,CASSQALTSGILYEQYF
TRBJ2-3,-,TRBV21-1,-,TGTGCCAGCATCCGCCGACAGGGCTCCAGATACGCGTATTTT,CASIRRQGSRYAYF
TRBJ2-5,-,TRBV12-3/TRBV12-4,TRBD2,TGTGCCAGCAGTTGGGGGGCGGGGGGCGAGGGGTCCCAGTACTTC,CASSWGAGGEGSQYF
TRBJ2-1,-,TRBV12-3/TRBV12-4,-,TGTGCCAGCAGTCCGGGGGTCGGAACCTACAATGAGCAGTTCTTC,CASSPGVGTYNEQFF
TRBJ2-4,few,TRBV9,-,TGTGCCAGCAGCGTAGGGGAGGTACCGGCCAAAAACATTCAGTACTTC,CASSVGEVPAKNIQYF
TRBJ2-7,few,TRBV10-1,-,TGCGCCAGCAGTGACAGGACACCTCCCTACGAGCAGTACTTC,CASSDRTPPYEQYF
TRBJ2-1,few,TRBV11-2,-,TGTGCCAGCAGCTTAGTCGCTGAGCTAGTTCACCTCAATGAGCAGTTCTTC,CASSLVAELVHLNEQFF
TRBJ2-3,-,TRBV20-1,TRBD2,TGCAGTGCTAGACCCCGCCCGGCGGGAGGGCCGGGGAGATACGCGTATTTT,CSARPRPAGGPGRYAYF
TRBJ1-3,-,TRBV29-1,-,TGCAGCGTTGAAAGGGGAGACACCATATATTTT,CSVERGDTIYF
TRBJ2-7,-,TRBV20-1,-,TGCAGTGCTAGCCGGACTCGAAGCTCCTACGAGCAGTACTTC,CSASRTRSSYEQYF
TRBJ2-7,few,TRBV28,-,TGTGCCAGCAGTTTACGCCAGACAGGCCTCGACGAGCAGTACTTC,CASSLRQTGLDEQYF
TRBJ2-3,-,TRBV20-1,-,TGCAGTGCCCTACCTTCTAGCACAGATACGCAGTATTTT,CSALPSSTDTQYF
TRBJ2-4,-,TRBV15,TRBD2,TGTGCCACCAGCAGCCGACTAGCGGGAGGACTCTCGGCCAAAAACATTCAGTACTTC,CATSSRLAGGLSAKNIQYF
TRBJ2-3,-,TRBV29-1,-,TGCAGCGTGGACCGAATAGAGGGCGAGGTTGCAGATACGCAGTATTTT,CSVDRIEGEVADTQYF
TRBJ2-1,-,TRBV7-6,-,TGTGCCAGCAGCTCAAGCTTAGCGCCTGCTTACAATGAGCAGTTCTTC,CASSSSLAPAYNEQFF
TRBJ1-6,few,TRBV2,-,TGTGCCAGCATGGGCAATTCACCCCTCCACTTT,CASMGNSPLHF
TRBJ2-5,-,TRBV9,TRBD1,TGTGCCAGCAGCCGCCGGGACAGGGGTTTGGAAGAGACCCAGTACTTC,CASSRRDRGLEETQYF
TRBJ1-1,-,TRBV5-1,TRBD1,TGCGCCAGCAGCGCAAATCAAGGACAGGGCAATGAAGCTTTCTTT,CASSANQGQGNEAFF
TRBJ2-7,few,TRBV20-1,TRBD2,TGCAGTGCTAGCGACGCAGCGGGAGAACAGCGCGAGCAGTACTTC,CSASDAAGEQREQYF
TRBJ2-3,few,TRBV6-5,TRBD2,TGTGCCAGCAGTACACTAGCGGGAGGGTCAGATACGCAGTATTTT,CASSTLAGGSDTQYF
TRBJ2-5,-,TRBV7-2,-,TGTGCCAGCAGCCAAACGACGGGGGCATGGGAGACCCAGTACTTC,CASSQTTGAWETQYF